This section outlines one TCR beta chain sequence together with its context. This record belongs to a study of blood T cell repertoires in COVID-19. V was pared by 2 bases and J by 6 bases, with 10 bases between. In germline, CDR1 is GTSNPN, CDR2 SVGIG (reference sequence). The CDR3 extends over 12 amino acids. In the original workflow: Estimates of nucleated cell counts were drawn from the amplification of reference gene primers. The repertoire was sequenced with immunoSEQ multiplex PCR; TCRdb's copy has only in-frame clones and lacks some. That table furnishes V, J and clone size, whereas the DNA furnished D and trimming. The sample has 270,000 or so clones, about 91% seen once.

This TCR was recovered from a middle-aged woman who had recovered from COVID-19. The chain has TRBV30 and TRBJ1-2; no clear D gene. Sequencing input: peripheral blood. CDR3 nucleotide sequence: TGTGCCTGGAGTTGGGTAGCGGATGGCTACACCTTC. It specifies CAWSWVADGYTF.